Listed below are T cell receptor beta chains from one sample, sequenced in a study of CD8 T cells in Susac syndrome. TCRdb itself ran the immunoSEQ multiplex PCR reads through MiXCR, one entry per CDR3 protein. Of 150,000 or so distinct CDR3 sequences in the sample, 85% to 95% were seen once. The sequencing input was CD4+ T cells from PBMCs. The receptors were gathered from a human donor with Susac syndrome. CDR3s include the opening cysteine and the closing phenylalanine or tryptophan. D genes are given only for firm matches. Clone size is not always given. Where it is, it says once, few, many or a class for expanded clones.

j_call | clone_size | d_call | v_call | cdr3_aa | cdr3_nt
TRBJ1-6 | NA | TRBD1 | TRBV7-9 | CASSPRGWTGNSPLHF | TGTGCCAGCAGCCCCCGTGGTTGGACAGGGAATTCACCCCTCCACTTT
TRBJ1-2 | NA | NA | TRBV2 | CASKLPSNYGYTF | TGTGCCAGCAAGCTCCCTTCTAACTATGGCTACACCTTC
TRBJ1-6 | NA | NA | TRBV5-4 | CASKMSGRRNSPLHF | TGTGCCAGCAAGATGTCAGGACGAAGGAATTCACCCCTCCACTTT
TRBJ2-1 | NA | NA | TRBV7-8 | CASSLEVQGNEQFF | TGTGCCAGCAGCTTAGAAGTACAGGGTAATGAGCAGTTCTTC
TRBJ2-7 | NA | TRBD2 | TRBV7-9 | CASSSSGETYEQYF | TGTGCCAGCAGCTCTAGCGGCGAAACCTACGAGCAGTACTTC
TRBJ1-1 | NA | TRBD1 | TRBV7-7 | CASSTSTPGQLNTEAFF | TGTGCCAGCAGCACGAGCACACCGGGACAGCTGAACACTGAAGCTTTCTTT
TRBJ1-1 | NA | TRBD1 | TRBV9 | CASSNGQGVVDTEAFF | TGTGCCAGCAGCAATGGACAGGGGGTTGTCGACACTGAAGCTTTCTTT
TRBJ2-7 | NA | TRBD1 | TRBV6-5 | CASSYSRSGQAYEQYF | TGTGCCAGCAGTTACTCGAGGAGCGGACAGGCCTACGAGCAGTACTTC
TRBJ1-5 | few | NA | TRBV15 | CATSRGPLEPQHF | TGTGCCACCAGCAGAGGTCCCCTCGAGCCCCAGCATTTT
TRBJ1-4 | NA | TRBD1 | TRBV20-1 | CSARLPGGGNEKLFF | TGCAGTGCTAGACTTCCGGGAGGGGGCAATGAAAAACTGTTTTTT
TRBJ2-1 | once | TRBD2 | TRBV2 | CASASLARGDYNEQFF | TGTGCCAGCGCCTCGCTAGCGCGGGGGGACTACAATGAGCAGTTCTTC
TRBJ2-5 | NA | TRBD1 | TRBV7-9 | CASSLAVTGGETQYF | TGTGCCAGCAGCTTAGCCGTGACAGGGGGAGAGACCCAGTACTTC
TRBJ2-1 | NA | NA | TRBV29-1 | CSTSAERGGLNEQFF | TGCAGCACCTCAGCCGAACGAGGGGGGTTAAATGAGCAGTTCTTC
TRBJ2-1 | NA | NA | TRBV5-1 | CASSLVGASYNEQFF | TGCGCCAGCAGCTTGGTGGGGGCCTCCTACAATGAGCAGTTCTTC
TRBJ1-5 | once | TRBD1 | TRBV29-1 | CSVASGTGSNQPQHF | TGCAGCGTTGCGTCTGGGACAGGGAGCAATCAGCCCCAGCATTTT
TRBJ2-3 | NA | NA | TRBV20-1 | CSAYRDTDTQYF | TGCAGTGCTTACAGGGACACAGATACGCAGTATTTT
TRBJ2-1 | NA | TRBD2 | TRBV11-1 | CASSHGTSGANEQFF | TGTGCCAGCAGCCACGGGACTAGCGGGGCAAATGAGCAGTTCTTC
TRBJ2-1 | once | TRBD2 | TRBV20-1 | CSARGPSGAHGNEQFF | TGCAGTGCTAGAGGGCCTAGCGGGGCTCATGGCAATGAGCAGTTCTTC
TRBJ2-5 | NA | TRBD2 | TRBV20-1 | CSARTSGQETQYF | TGCAGTGCTAGGACTAGCGGCCAAGAGACCCAGTACTTC
TRBJ1-1 | NA | NA | TRBV9 | CASSVGPDREAFF | TGTGCCAGCAGCGTAGGGCCTGACAGGGAAGCTTTCTTT
TRBJ1-2 | once | NA | TRBV6-5 | CASSYDSGRGGGYTF | TGTGCCAGCAGTTATGACTCTGGTCGGGGCGGTGGCTACACCTTC
TRBJ2-7 | NA | NA | TRBV3-1 | CASSQGQGGVEQYF | TGTGCCAGCAGCCAAGGACAGGGAGGCGTGGAGCAGTACTTC